These 32 T cell receptor beta chains were sequenced from one sample in a study of blood T cell repertoires in COVID-19. TCRdb's table, derived via immunoSEQ multiplex PCR, lists solely in-frame clones and lacks some. This table has 300,000 to 400,000 clones, approximately 87% appearing once. Source material: peripheral blood. The receptors stem from a woman between 45 and 65 years old who had recovered from COVID-19.

The chain links TRBV7-8 to TRBJ1-2, with D possibly being TRBD1 (6 bases). This CDR3 is built from 15 residues. Per the germline V gene, CDR1 is SGHVS and CDR2 is FQNEAQ. The ends were cut back, 5 bases at V and 4 bases at J, with 17 bases in the middle. The CDR3 DNA sequence: TGTGCCAGCAGCCCAAGCGCTACAGGGCTCTATGGCTACACCTTC. This encodes CASSPSATGLYGYTF.

This clone was recorded only once. This chain connects TRBV6-5 to TRBJ2-7; TRBD1 agrees at 8 bases. The CDR3 totals 15 residues. The ends lost 2 bases at V and 2 bases at J; junction bases unmatched: 5. Germline V gives CDR1 MNHEY, CDR2 SVGAGI. The CDR3 reads CASSYRGRGPYEQYF. The CDR3, as DNA: TGTGCCAGCAGTTACCGGGGCAGGGGGCCCTACGAGCAGTACTTC.

This clone occurred once. V gene TRBV28 combines with J gene TRBJ2-7, with 11 bases identical to TRBD1. This CDR3 comprises 12 residues. The germline gives CDR1 MDHEN, CDR2 SYDVKM. The V gene end was trimmed by 10 bases and the J gene end by 4 bases; junction bases not matched to a gene: 3. CDR3 residues: CATGQGAYEQYF. For the CDR3, the DNA is TGTGCCACTGGACAGGGGGCATACGAGCAGTACTTC.

The chain joins TRBV25-1 to TRBJ1-6, with 8 bases identical to TRBD1. CDR3 length equals 14 residues. J gave up 10 bases and V 7 bases, and 9 bases lay outside the gene matches. Germline CDR1 reads MGHDK; CDR2 reads SYGVNS. This chain's CDR3 is CASTRTGRGSPLHF. The CDR3 DNA reads TGTGCCAGCACACGGACAGGGCGTGGATCACCCCTCCACTTT.

This clone was seen a single time. The chain recombines TRBV5-4 with TRBJ2-5; D unresolved. The ends were cut back, 0 bases at V and 2 bases at J, with 5 bases in the middle. CDR1 and CDR2 (germline): SGHNT, YYREEE (reference sequence). The CDR3 contains 13 residues. The CDR3 loop reads CASSLATQETQYF. The CDR3 bases are TGTGCCAGCAGCTTGGCCACTCAAGAGACCCAGTACTTC.

The chain employs TRBV7-2 and TRBJ1-5; a possible D gene is TRBD1 (6 bases). V shed 4 bases and J shed 1 base, with 11 bases lying between them. The germline CDR1 and CDR2 sequences are SGHTA and FQGNSA. The CDR3 sequence is 15 residues long. CDR3 in DNA: TGTGCCAGCAGCTGGAGTGGGGGCAGCAATCAGCCCCAGCATTTT. The encoded protein is CASSWSGGSNQPQHF. The full variable domain, with the rest looked up from reference TRBV7-2 and TRBJ1-5, is GAGVSQSPSNKVTEKGKDVELRCDPISGHTALYWYRQSLGQGLEFLIYFQGNSAPDKSGLPSDRFSAERTGGSVSTLTIQRTQQEDSAVYLCASSWSGGSNQPQHFGDGTRLSIL.

This clone has a single count. The J gene is TRBJ2-7, the V gene TRBV28; 10 bases are shared with TRBD1. The CDR3 is 15 amino acids. V shed 5 bases and J 5 bases; nucleotides not matched to a gene: 9. From germline, CDR1 is MDHEN and CDR2 SYDVKM. CDR3 sequence (DNA): TGTGCCAGCAGTATTTCCGGGACAGGGGACGACGAGCAGTACTTC. Its translation is CASSISGTGDDEQYF.

The gene calls are TRBV10-3 and TRBJ1-1, with TRBD1 matching 8 bases. The CDR3 contains 13 residues. From germline, CDR1 is ENHRY and CDR2 SYGVKD. J was trimmed by 4 bases and V by 10 bases; bases with no gene match: 8. CDR3 sequence reads: CATDGQGGTEAFF. The CDR3 DNA follows: TGTGCCACGGACGGACAGGGCGGCACTGAAGCTTTCTTT.

The chain employs TRBV10-2 and TRBJ1-2; possibly TRBD1 for D (5 bases). Trimming pared 3 bases from V and 4 bases from J, leaving 12 bases between. CDR1 and CDR2 (germline): WSHSY, SAAADI. The length of the CDR3 is 14 residues. This chain's CDR3 is CASSDSGAGYGYTF. The CDR3 coding sequence is TGCGCCAGCAGTGATAGTGGGGCTGGCTATGGCTACACCTTC.

The DNA for the CDR3 is TGCAGCGCTCAGGGGGCAACTAATGAAAAACTGTTTTTT. It translates to CSAQGATNEKLFF. This sequence joins TRBV29-1 and TRBJ1-4; 7 bases match TRBD1. The CDR3 is 13 residues long. CDR1 SQVTM and CDR2 ANQGSEA come from the germline V gene. V shed 7 bases and J 0 bases; nucleotides not matched to a gene: 2. Full variable domain (outside the CDR3, taken from reference TRBV29-1 and TRBJ1-4): SAVISQKPSRDICQRGTSLTIQCQVDSQVTMMFWYRQQPGQSLTLIATANQGSEATYESGFVIDKFPISRPNLTFSTLTVSNMSPEDSSIYLCSAQGATNEKLFFGSGTQLSVL.

The chain uses TRBV11-2 and TRBJ1-4; 7 bases align to TRBD1. V lost 1 base and J lost 6; bases outside the gene matches: 2. The CDR3 consists of 14 residues. Looked up from germline, CDR1 is SGHAT and CDR2 is FQNNGV. The DNA of the CDR3 is TGTGCCAGCAGCTTAGGGACAGGATATGAAAAACTGTTTTTT. It specifies CASSLGTGYEKLFF.

V usage is TRBV30 and J usage is TRBJ1-6; D remains ambiguous. This CDR3 spans 13 amino acids. The germline CDR1 and CDR2 sequences are GTSNPN and SVGIG (reference sequence). Trimming left V 0 bases short and J 8 bases short, with 8 bases between. This CDR3 reads CAWSVGLYSPLHF. CDR3 nucleotide sequence: TGTGCCTGGAGTGTGGGCCTTTATTCACCCCTCCACTTT.

This clone was found a few times. The rearrangement uses TRBV6-1 and TRBJ1-2; unclear D gene. The germline V and J ends were trimmed by 1 base and 4 bases, with 4 bases remaining between them. CDR3 length: 12 residues. CDR1 and CDR2 from the germline V gene are MNHNS and SASEGT. The CDR3 sequence: CASSEGLYGYTF. The CDR3 coding sequence is TGTGCCAGCAGTGAAGGGCTCTATGGCTACACCTTC.

The CDR3 loop reads CASRSGGSYSNQPQHF. Written as DNA, the CDR3 is TGTGCCAGCAGGTCAGGGGGCTCCTATAGCAATCAGCCCCAGCATTTT. The chain is built from TRBV28 and TRBJ1-5; TRBD1 aligns across 8 bases. There are 16 residues in the CDR3. Germline V gives CDR1 MDHEN, CDR2 SYDVKM. Germline trimming cut 6 bases from V and 0 bases from J; bases unmatched to any gene: 7.

The chain combines TRBV19 with TRBJ2-1, with 7 bases matching TRBD2. This CDR3 comprises 13 residues. Germline assignment: CDR1 LNHDA and CDR2 SQIVND (reference sequence). Trimming cost V 3 bases and J 10 bases; bases outside gene matches: 6. The chain's CDR3 is CASSIGGGPEQFF. As DNA, the CDR3 is TGTGCCAGTAGTATCGGGGGAGGGCCGGAGCAGTTCTTC.

V gene TRBV30 combines with J gene TRBJ1-6; possibly TRBD1 for D (6 bases). Germline lookup yields CDR1 GTSNPN and CDR2 SVGIG (reference sequence). The CDR3 totals 13 residues. The V gene lost 3 bases and the J gene lost 11 bases, with 14 bases spanning the gap. DNA for the CDR3: TGTGCCTGGAGATCAGGGGATTTCGCACCCCTCCACTTT. As protein: CAWRSGDFAPLHF.

The V call is TRBV27, the J call TRBJ1-6; D uncertain. Trimming shortened V by 6 bases and J by 6 bases, and 9 bases separated the two germline ends. Germline loops: CDR1 MNHEY, CDR2 SMNVEV (reference sequence). The CDR3 contains 13 residues. The CDR3 DNA reads as TGTGCCAGCAGGCCGGGGATTAATTCACCCCTCCACTTT. Translating it yields CASRPGINSPLHF.

The chain employs TRBV24-1 and TRBJ2-7; possible D gene TRBD2, 6 bases. The CDR3 loop spans 12 amino acids. Trimming removed 9 bases from V and 4 bases from J, with 12 bases in between. Germline-derived CDR1 and CDR2 are KGHDR and SFDVKD. The CDR3 region is CATDGTSYEQYF. The CDR3 region has the DNA TGTGCCACCGACGGGACTTCATACGAGCAGTACTTC.

To note about this clone: At one of its ends the junction is not consistent with the germline gene, which may arise from a read error. J is TRBJ2-5 and V is TRBV7-7, with TRBD1 identical over 11 bases. Germline lookup yields CDR1 SSHAT and CDR2 FNYEAQ (reference sequence). This CDR3 spans 16 amino acids. In DNA, the CDR3 is TGTGCTAGCAGCCACCCGGGACAGGGGGACCAAGAGACCCAGTACTTC. It codes for CASSHPGQGDQETQYF.

The chain uses TRBV6-2 or TRBV6-3 and TRBJ2-7; TRBD1 matches 7 bases. Germline lookup yields CDR1 MNHEY and CDR2 SVGEGT. V lost 5 bases, J lost 2 bases, and 6 bases stayed unmatched. The CDR3 runs 14 residues. The CDR3 sequence: CASSQNRGTYEQYF. DNA for the CDR3: TGTGCCAGCAGTCAGAACAGGGGCACCTACGAGCAGTACTTC.

The V gene is TRBV6-1, the J gene TRBJ2-7, with D possibly TRBD1 on 6 matching bases. The CDR3 has 19 amino acids. The V and J ends lost 3 bases and 2 bases respectively, with 26 bases between them. Germline V gives CDR1 MNHNS, CDR2 SASEGT. The CDR3 loop reads CASSDMSLNPRDKTYEQYF. The DNA for the CDR3 is TGTGCCAGCAGTGATATGTCGTTAAATCCCCGGGACAAAACCTACGAGCAGTACTTC.

The table lists this clone with many counts. The chain couples TRBV29-1 to TRBJ2-2; 8 bases map to TRBD1. Germline V lookup: CDR1 SQVTM, CDR2 ANQGSEA. Unmatched junction bases numbered 9, after V lost 4 bases and J lost 2 bases. The CDR3 consists of 16 residues. In DNA, the CDR3 is TGCAGCGTTGGACAGGGGTCCCCCACAAACACCGGGGAGCTGTTTTTT. Residues: CSVGQGSPTNTGELFF.

The chain uses TRBV25-1 and TRBJ1-4, with TRBD1 identical over 8 bases. Per the germline V gene, CDR1 is MGHDK and CDR2 is SYGVNS. The CDR3 extends over 15 amino acids. V dropped 5 bases and J dropped 8; count of bases not matched to a gene: 10. The CDR3: CASSPLGDRGEKLFF. In nucleotides, the CDR3 is TGTGCCAGCAGTCCCCTCGGCGACAGGGGCGAAAAACTGTTTTTT.

The chain links TRBV10-3 to TRBJ2-1, with 7 bases lining up with TRBD1. V was pared by 6 bases and J by 7 bases, with 9 bases of the junction left unmatched. This CDR3 is 14 amino acids long. The germline CDR1 and CDR2 sequences are ENHRY and SYGVKD. This CDR3 reads CAISAGTDPNEQFF. The CDR3 nucleotides read TGTGCCATCAGCGCCGGGACAGACCCTAATGAGCAGTTCTTC.

V usage is TRBV4-3 and J usage is TRBJ2-5; 9 bases align to TRBD2. Germline V lookup: CDR1 LGHNA, CDR2 YSLEER. J lost 5 bases, V lost 0 bases, and 13 bases had no gene match. The CDR3 has 18 amino acids. The DNA of the CDR3 is TGCGCCAGCAGCCAAGATAGAGCGGGAGGCCCAGTTCTGGAGACCCAGTACTTC. It yields the protein CASSQDRAGGPVLETQYF.

The CDR3 sequence is CATSRVDPGYNEQFF. CDR3 bases: TGTGCCACCAGCAGAGTAGACCCGGGCTACAATGAGCAGTTCTTC. The chain has TRBV15 and TRBJ2-1; D ambiguous. CDR1 is LNHNV, CDR2 YYDKDF, per germline (reference sequence). The V gene lost 1 base and the J gene lost 3 bases, with 10 bases spanning the gap. The CDR3 covers 15 residues.

The genes are TRBV7-9 and TRBJ1-1, with TRBD1 as a possible D gene (5 bases). V was trimmed by 10 bases and J by 4 bases, leaving 19 bases between them. Germline assignment: CDR1 SEHNR and CDR2 FQNEAQ (reference sequence). The CDR3 totals 14 residues. The CDR3: CATYHPSGITEAFF. CDR3 sequence (DNA): TGTGCCACCTATCACCCTTCAGGGATCACTGAAGCTTTCTTT.

A remark on this clone: Other DNA sequences from this sample encode an identical CDR3 as well. The V gene is TRBV6-5, the J gene TRBJ2-1; TRBD2 is a possible D gene (6 bases). Germline V gives CDR1 MNHEY, CDR2 SVGAGI. This CDR3 has 15 residues. V was shortened by 5 bases and J by 4 bases, with 15 bases between the two germline ends. CDR3 residues: CASSSAGGPYNEQFF. The CDR3 nucleotides are TGTGCCAGCAGTAGCGCCGGGGGACCTTACAATGAGCAGTTCTTC.

This rearrangement joins TRBV27 to TRBJ2-2; TRBD1 aligns across 9 bases. Germline-derived CDR1 and CDR2 are MNHEY and SMNVEV (reference sequence). After removal of 4 bases from V and 7 bases from J, the junction contained 10 bases not matched to a gene. This CDR3 is 16 amino acids long. The CDR3 is CASSSPGQGWNGELFF. For the CDR3, the DNA is TGTGCCAGCAGTTCCCCCGGACAGGGGTGGAACGGGGAGCTGTTTTTT.

This chain uses TRBV19 with TRBJ1-5, with D possibly being TRBD1 (5 bases). V was clipped by 4 bases and J by 4 bases, with 8 bases between them. Germline V gives CDR1 LNHDA, CDR2 SQIVND (reference sequence). CDR3 length: 13 amino acids. CDR3 in amino acids: CASSRTPNQPQHF. The CDR3 bases are TGTGCCAGTAGTAGGACACCAAATCAGCCCCAGCATTTT.

The V call is TRBV5-4, the J call TRBJ2-1; D perhaps matches TRBD2 (5 bases). Germline CDR1 is SGHNT and CDR2 is YYREEE (reference sequence). The V and J ends lost 7 bases and 7 bases respectively, with 15 bases between them. CDR3 length: 13 amino acids. CDR3 amino acids: CASRGSTSNEQFF. The CDR3 nucleotides are TGTGCCAGCCGGGGTTCCACCTCGAATGAGCAGTTCTTC. Full variable domain (outside the CDR3, taken from reference TRBV5-4 and TRBJ2-1): ETGVTQSPTHLIKTRGQQVTLRCSSQSGHNTVSWYQQALGQGPQFIFQYYREEENGRGNFPPRFSGLQFPNYSSELNVNALELDDSALYLCASRGSTSNEQFFGPGTRLTVL.

The rearrangement joins TRBV10-2 to TRBJ1-1, with 12 bases lining up with TRBD1. Germline CDR1 is WSHSY and CDR2 is SAAADI. The CDR3 has 13 amino acids. J lost 5 bases, V lost 9 bases, and 4 bases had no gene match. The CDR3 coding sequence is TGCGCCAGTCGGGACAGGGGGCGAACTGAAGCTTTCTTT. Translating it yields CASRDRGRTEAFF.